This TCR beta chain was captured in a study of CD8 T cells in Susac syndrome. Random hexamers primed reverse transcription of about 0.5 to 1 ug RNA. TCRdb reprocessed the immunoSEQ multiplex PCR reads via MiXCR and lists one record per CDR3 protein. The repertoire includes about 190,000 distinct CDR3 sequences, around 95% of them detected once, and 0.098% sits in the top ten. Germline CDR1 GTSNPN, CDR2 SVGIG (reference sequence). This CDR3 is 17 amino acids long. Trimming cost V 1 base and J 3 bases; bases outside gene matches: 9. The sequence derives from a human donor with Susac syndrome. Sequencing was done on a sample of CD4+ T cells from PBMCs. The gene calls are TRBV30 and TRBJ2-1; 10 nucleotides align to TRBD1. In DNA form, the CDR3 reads TGTGCCTGGAGTGGACAGGGGGCCACCCCCGACTACAATGAGCAGTTCTTC. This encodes CAWSGQGATPDYNEQFF.